What follows are 21 T cell receptor beta chains derived from one specimen sequenced in a study of cytomegalovirus exposure and HLA in healthy donors. 60 Vbeta and 13 Jbeta primers were used in PCR. The table came from immunoSEQ multiplex PCR; TCRdb's copy has only in-frame clones and leaves some out. Among about 110,000 clones listed, 76% were seen once. Sequenced input: PBMCs. The receptor source for this set is a man in his thirties or forties in good health and CMV-seropositive.

J is TRBJ2-5 and V is TRBV5-1; 15 positions agree with TRBD2. CDR1 SGHRS and CDR2 YFSETQ come from the germline V gene. V was clipped by 1 base and J by 1 base; unmatched bases: 5. CDR3 length equals 18 residues. CDR3 region: CASSLQGLAGGVQETQYF. The CDR3 DNA reads TGCGCCAGCAGCTTGCAGGGACTAGCGGGGGGCGTCCAAGAGACCCAGTACTTC. The variable domain in full, completed from reference TRBV5-1 and TRBJ2-5, reads KAGVTQTPRYLIKTRGQQVTLSCSPISGHRSVSWYQQTPGQGLQFLFEYFSETQRNKGNFPGRFSGRQFSNSRSEMNVSTLELGDSALYLCASSLQGLAGGVQETQYFGPGTRLLVL.

The rearrangement uses TRBV9 and TRBJ2-3, with 7 positions matching TRBD1. Germline CDR1 SGDLS, CDR2 YYNGEE. Germline trimming cut 3 bases from V and 1 base from J; bases unmatched to any gene: 2. This CDR3 has 14 amino acids. The CDR3 spells CASSEDRRTDTQYF. The CDR3 coding sequence is TGTGCCAGCAGCGAGGACAGGCGCACAGATACGCAGTATTTT. Looking up the rest from reference TRBV9 and TRBJ2-3 gives the full variable domain: DSGVTQTPKHLITATGQRVTLRCSPRSGDLSVYWYQQSLDQGLQFLIQYYNGEERAKGNILERFSAQQFPDLHSELNLSSLELGDSALYFCASSEDRRTDTQYFGPGTRLTVL.

The gene calls are TRBV2 and TRBJ1-2; tentative D call: TRBD1 (6 bases). V lost 4 bases and J lost 7, with 19 bases in between. Germline-derived CDR1 and CDR2 are SNHLY and FYNNEI. The CDR3 totals 15 residues. CDR3 sequence: CASSVSLAGDRGYTF. The CDR3 nucleotides are TGTGCCAGCAGTGTTAGCCTCGCAGGGGATCGTGGCTACACCTTC.

V is TRBV27 and J is TRBJ2-7, with 7 bases matching TRBD1. Germline-derived CDR1 and CDR2 are MNHEY and SMNVEV (reference sequence). This CDR3 is 16 amino acids long. J gave up 5 bases and V 2 bases, and 12 bases lay outside the gene matches. The DNA of the CDR3 is TGTGCCAGCAGTTTAACCCCCTGGGACAGTGGTAACGAGCAGTACTTC. Amino acids: CASSLTPWDSGNEQYF.

The chain combines TRBV28 with TRBJ2-6; D is possibly TRBD1 (5 bases). The CDR3 length is 15 residues. V shed 7 bases and J shed 3 bases, with 13 bases lying between them. Per the germline V gene, CDR1 is MDHEN and CDR2 is SYDVKM. Here the CDR3 DNA reads TGTGCCAGCACCCAAGGGGCAGGTGGGGCCAACGTCCTGACTTTC. This sequence encodes CASTQGAGGANVLTF.

V is TRBV19 and J is TRBJ1-1; D gene uncertain. The CDR3 runs 14 residues. In germline, CDR1 is LNHDA, CDR2 SQIVND (reference sequence). The germline V and J ends were trimmed by 3 bases and 2 bases, with 10 bases remaining between them. CDR3 nucleotide sequence: TGTGCCAGTAGTATCCAGTCCGCTAACACTGAAGCTTTCTTT. This encodes CASSIQSANTEAFF.

The V call is TRBV9, the J call TRBJ1-3; TRBD1 agrees at 8 bases. CDR1 and CDR2 (germline): SGDLS, YYNGEE. The CDR3 has 17 residues. Trimming removed 4 bases from V and 0 bases from J; junction bases left unmatched: 9. CDR3: CASSLSGQANSGNTIYF. CDR3 nucleotides: TGTGCCAGCAGCCTTTCGGGACAGGCCAACTCTGGAAACACCATATATTTT.

The V gene is TRBV6-5, the J gene TRBJ1-1, with D unclear. The CDR3 has 13 residues. Germline lookup yields CDR1 MNHEY and CDR2 SVGAGI. With 2 bases removed from V and 1 base from J, the gap between germline ends came to 5 bases. DNA of the CDR3: TGTGCCAGCAGTTACCAGGCGAACACTGAAGCTTTCTTT. It is translated as CASSYQANTEAFF.

This chain joins TRBV6-5 and TRBJ1-3; no clear D. V lost 9 bases and J lost 3, with 15 bases in between. CDR1 and CDR2 (germline): MNHEY, SVGAGI. The CDR3 sequence is 14 residues long. The CDR3 sequence is CASCRERGGNTIYF. The CDR3 nucleotides are TGTGCCAGTTGCCGGGAGAGAGGTGGAAACACCATATATTTT.

The rearrangement links TRBV4-2 to TRBJ1-3; 10 bases agree with TRBD1. The CDR3 is 17 amino acids. Germline CDR1 reads LGHNA; CDR2 reads YNFKEQ. J lost 2 bases, V lost 0 bases, and 4 bases had no gene match. The CDR3 protein is CASSQDRGQGPGNTIYF. DNA of the CDR3: TGTGCCAGCAGCCAAGATAGGGGACAGGGGCCTGGAAACACCATATATTTT.

The chain joins TRBV29-1 to TRBJ1-2, with D unclear. Trimming took off 0 bases at V and 4 bases at J, with 18 bases between the two ends. CDR1 is SQVTM, CDR2 ANQGSEA, per germline. This CDR3 has 16 residues. The CDR3 region has the DNA TGCAGCGTTGAAGATCAATCGGAGGGCTGGGGCTATGGCTACACCTTC. Its protein is CSVEDQSEGWGYGYTF.

CDR3 nucleotide sequence: TGTGCCAGCAGCTACGGACTAGCGGGAAGCACAGATACGCAGTATTTT. Encoded protein: CASSYGLAGSTDTQYF. The rearrangement uses TRBV5-5 and TRBJ2-3; TRBD2 matches 12 bases. The CDR3 length is 16 residues. The V segment lost 3 bases and the J segment 0 bases; nucleotides outside the gene matches: 2. The V gene's germline CDR1 is SGHKS and CDR2 YYEKEE (reference sequence).

The chain combines TRBV21-1 with TRBJ1-5. TRBV21-1 constitutes a pseudogene. The CDR3 loop spans 15 amino acids. Here the CDR3 reads CASSMPGWGGQPQHF. The CDR3, as DNA: TGTGCCAGCAGCATGCCCGGGTGGGGGGGACAGCCCCAGCATTTT.

This clone came up a few times. The chain uses TRBV5-4 and TRBJ2-2; D perhaps matches TRBD1 (6 bases). With 5 bases removed from V and 2 bases from J, the gap between germline ends came to 7 bases. The germline V gene has CDR1 SGHNT and CDR2 YYREEE (reference sequence). There are 13 residues in the CDR3. The CDR3 nucleotides read TGTGCCAGCAGGGACAGCAACACCGGGGAGCTGTTTTTT. This translates into CASRDSNTGELFF.

The chain joins TRBV27 to TRBJ2-5; the match to TRBD2 covers 8 bases. The CDR3 is 16 residues long. From germline, CDR1 is MNHEY and CDR2 SMNVEV (reference sequence). Trimming cost V 5 bases and J 2 bases; bases outside gene matches: 10. The CDR3 DNA reads as TGTGCCAGCAGTCCCGCCCGGGGGGGAACTCAAGAGACCCAGTACTTC. Protein sequence: CASSPARGGTQETQYF.

For the CDR3, the DNA is TGTGCCAGCAGGTTCGGACTAGCGGGGGCCGACACCGGGGAGCTGTTTTTT. Residues: CASRFGLAGADTGELFF. The chain recombines TRBV11-3 with TRBJ2-2, with 13 bases lining up with TRBD2. V shed 6 bases and J 3 bases; nucleotides not matched to a gene: 7. CDR3 size: 17 residues. Germline-derived CDR1 and CDR2 are SGHNT and YENEEA.

The J gene is TRBJ1-1, the V gene TRBV7-8; 7 bases line up with TRBD1. V dropped 1 base and J dropped 9; count of bases not matched to a gene: 2. The length of the CDR3 is 12 residues. Germline CDR1 SGHVS, CDR2 FQNEAQ. The CDR3 here is CASSLEGQKAFF. DNA of the CDR3: TGTGCCAGCAGCTTAGAGGGACAGAAAGCTTTCTTT.

This clone was detected a few times. This chain links TRBV6-1 with TRBJ1-5; 8 bases agree with TRBD1. The ends lost 6 bases at V and 9 bases at J; junction bases unmatched: 7. The germline V gene encodes CDR1 MNHNS and CDR2 SASEGT. This CDR3 spans 13 amino acids. CDR3 protein: CASSVGTGRPQHF. In nucleotides, the CDR3 is TGTGCCAGCAGCGTAGGGACAGGCCGGCCCCAGCATTTT.

The chain is built from TRBV6-1 and TRBJ2-3, with D perhaps TRBD1 (5 bases). V lost 6 bases and J lost 6, with 13 bases in between. CDR1 MNHNS and CDR2 SASEGT come from the germline V gene. The CDR3 loop spans 13 amino acids. The CDR3 nucleotides read TGTGCCAGCAGGAAAACCTACAGGGATACGCAGTATTTT. Translated, it gives CASRKTYRDTQYF.

The chain employs TRBV5-8 and TRBJ1-5; D perhaps matches TRBD1 (5 bases). V dropped 6 bases and J dropped 9 bases, with 16 bases sitting between them. This CDR3 has 13 residues. The germline gives CDR1 SGHTS, CDR2 YDEGEE. The CDR3 DNA is TGTGCCAGCACCCCTTCAGGGCTGAGGCCCCAGCATTTT. It specifies CASTPSGLRPQHF. Filled out from reference TRBV5-8 and TRBJ1-5, the complete variable domain reads EAGVTQSPTHLIKTRGQQATLRCSPISGHTSVYWYQQALGLGLQFLLWYDEGEERNRGNFPPRFSGRQFPNYSSELNVNALELEDSALYLCASTPSGLRPQHFGDGTRLSIL.

Points on this clone: Other DNA sequences in this sample translate to the same CDR3. V is TRBV18 and J is TRBJ2-2; TRBD2 matches at 9 bases. This CDR3 region has 19 residues. V shed 2 bases, J shed 7 bases, and the junction held 17 bases outside the gene matches. Germline lookup yields CDR1 KGHSH and CDR2 LQKENI. CDR3 loop: CASSPIGTSPVRGYGELFF. CDR3 nucleotides: TGTGCCAGCTCACCAATCGGGACTAGCCCCGTACGTGGGTACGGGGAGCTGTTTTTT.